This T cell receptor beta chain is drawn from a study of T cell changes during pregnancy in multiple sclerosis. This clone was picked up a small number of times. Trimming removed 2 bases at V and 0 bases at J, with 11 bases between. Germline V gene data show CDR1 as SQVTM and CDR2 as ANQGSEA. The CDR3 length is 15 residues. Assay: immunoSEQ multiplex PCR; the TCRdb copy retains only in-frame clones and omits some. The sample shows tens of thousands of clones, around 92% of them seen only once. The J gene is TRBJ1-3, the V gene TRBV29-1; D gene uncertain. Sample: peripheral blood, taken in the third trimester of pregnancy. The source is a female donor in good health, enrolled as a control in a pregnancy study. The CDR3, as DNA: TGCAGCGTTGAATTACACAGCTTCTCTGGAAACACCATATATTTT. It is translated as CSVELHSFSGNTIYF.